This TCR beta chain originates from a study of Ad26.COV2.S vaccination and SARS-CoV-2 variants. Here immunoSEQ multiplex PCR was the method, and the copy in TCRdb shows in-frame clones only, minus some. The table shows 300,000 to 350,000 clones, with around 90% occurring only once. Germline assignment: CDR1 SNHLY and CDR2 FYNNEI. V lost 6 bases, J lost 4 bases, and 15 bases lay in between. The CDR3 contains 14 residues. Treatment of the sample: some 20 received Ad26.COV2.S at low or high dose, single or two shots; roughly 5 received placebo; per-sample allocation not given. Sampling happened 63 days after the first vaccine or placebo injection. An adult aged 18-55 years in Boston served as the donor.

The chain is built from TRBV2 and TRBJ1-2; D unclear. The source is a person aged 18 to 65 who received the Ad26.COV2.S COVID-19 vaccine or a placebo. The sequences come from peripheral blood, collected in a trial of Ad26.COV2.S vaccine versus placebo. CDR3 sequence (DNA): TGTGCCAGCAGGGGGAGTTTAGGCGGCTATGGCTACACCTTC. Amino acids: CASRGSLGGYGYTF.